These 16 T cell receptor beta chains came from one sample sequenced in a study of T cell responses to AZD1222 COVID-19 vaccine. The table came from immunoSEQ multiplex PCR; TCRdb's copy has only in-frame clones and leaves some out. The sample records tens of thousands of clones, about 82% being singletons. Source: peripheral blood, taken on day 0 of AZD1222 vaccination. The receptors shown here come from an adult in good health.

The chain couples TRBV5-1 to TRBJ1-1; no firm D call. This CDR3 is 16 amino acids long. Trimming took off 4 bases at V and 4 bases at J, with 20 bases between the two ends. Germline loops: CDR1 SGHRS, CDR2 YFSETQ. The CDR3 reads CASSPAPTELSTEAFF. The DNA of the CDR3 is TGCGCCAGCAGCCCAGCCCCGACGGAATTGTCCACTGAAGCTTTCTTT. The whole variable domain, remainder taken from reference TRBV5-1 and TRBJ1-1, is KAGVTQTPRYLIKTRGQQVTLSCSPISGHRSVSWYQQTPGQGLQFLFEYFSETQRNKGNFPGRFSGRQFSNSRSEMNVSTLELGDSALYLCASSPAPTELSTEAFFGQGTRLTVV.

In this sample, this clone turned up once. CDR3 sequence reads: CASSLDQNSYNEQFF. In DNA, the CDR3 is TGTGCCAGCAGCTTGGATCAGAACTCCTACAATGAGCAGTTCTTC. J is TRBJ2-1 and V is TRBV5-5; no clear D. CDR3 size: 15 residues. Germline CDR1 SGHKS, CDR2 YYEKEE (reference sequence). V dropped 0 bases and J dropped 0 bases, with 7 bases sitting between them.

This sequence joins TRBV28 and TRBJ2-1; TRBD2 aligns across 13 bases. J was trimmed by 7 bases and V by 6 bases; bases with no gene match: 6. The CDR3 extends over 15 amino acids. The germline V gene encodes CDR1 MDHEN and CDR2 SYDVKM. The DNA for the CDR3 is TGTGCCAGCAGATGGACTAGCGGGAGCATAAATGAGCAGTTCTTC. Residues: CASRWTSGSINEQFF.

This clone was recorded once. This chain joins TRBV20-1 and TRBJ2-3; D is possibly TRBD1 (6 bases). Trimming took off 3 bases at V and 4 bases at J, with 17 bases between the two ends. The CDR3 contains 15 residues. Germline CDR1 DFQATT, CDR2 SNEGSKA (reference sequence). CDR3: CSASGPGVWADTQYF. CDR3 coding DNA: TGCAGTGCTAGTGGACCAGGGGTTTGGGCAGATACGCAGTATTTT.

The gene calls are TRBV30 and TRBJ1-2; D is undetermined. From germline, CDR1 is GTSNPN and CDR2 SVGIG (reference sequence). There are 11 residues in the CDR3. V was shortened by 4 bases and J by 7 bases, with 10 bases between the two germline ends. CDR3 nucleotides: TGTGCCTGGACCGGTGGTGTTGGCTACACCTTC. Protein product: CAWTGGVGYTF.

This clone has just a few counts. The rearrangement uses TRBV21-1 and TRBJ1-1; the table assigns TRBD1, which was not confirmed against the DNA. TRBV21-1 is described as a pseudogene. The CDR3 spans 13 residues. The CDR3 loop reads CASSNGPSREAFF. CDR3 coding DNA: TGTGCCAGCAGCAATGGGCCATCAAGAGAAGCTTTCTTT.

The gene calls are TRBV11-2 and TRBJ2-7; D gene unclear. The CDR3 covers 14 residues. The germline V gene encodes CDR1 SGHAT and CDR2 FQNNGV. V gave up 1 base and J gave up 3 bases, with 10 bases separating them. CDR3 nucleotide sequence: TGTGCCAGCAGCTTAGCAGGACGCTTCTACGAGCAGTACTTC. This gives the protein CASSLAGRFYEQYF.

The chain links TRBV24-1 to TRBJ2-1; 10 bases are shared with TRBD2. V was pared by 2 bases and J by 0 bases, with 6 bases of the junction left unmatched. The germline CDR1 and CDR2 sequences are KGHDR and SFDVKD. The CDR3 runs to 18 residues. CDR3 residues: CATSDSGLAEGSYNEQFF. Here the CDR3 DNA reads TGTGCCACCAGTGATTCTGGACTAGCGGAGGGCTCCTACAATGAGCAGTTCTTC.

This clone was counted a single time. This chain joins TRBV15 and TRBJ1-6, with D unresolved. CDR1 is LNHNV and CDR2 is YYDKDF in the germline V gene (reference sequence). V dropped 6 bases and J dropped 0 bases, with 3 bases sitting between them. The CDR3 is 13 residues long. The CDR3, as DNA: TGTGCCACCAGGGACTCCTATAATTCACCCCTCCACTTT. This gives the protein CATRDSYNSPLHF.

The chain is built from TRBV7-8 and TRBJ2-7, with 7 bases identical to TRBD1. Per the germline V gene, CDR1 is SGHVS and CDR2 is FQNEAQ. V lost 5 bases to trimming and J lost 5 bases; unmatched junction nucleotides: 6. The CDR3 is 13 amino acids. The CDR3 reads CASSLTGADEQYF. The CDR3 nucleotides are TGTGCCAGCAGCCTTACAGGGGCAGACGAGCAGTACTTC.

CDR3 in amino acids: CASSDNSGTFSPQHF. CDR3 in DNA: TGTGCCAGCAGTGACAATTCAGGCACGTTTTCGCCCCAGCATTTT. The chain is built from TRBV2 and TRBJ1-5; D is uncertain. This CDR3 is 15 amino acids long. Germline V lookup: CDR1 SNHLY, CDR2 FYNNEI. V lost 3 bases and J 9 bases, leaving 18 bases between the germline ends.

CDR3 nucleotides: TGTGCCAGCAGCCCCTATTCCACAGATACGCAGTATTTT. It translates to CASSPYSTDTQYF. This chain links TRBV7-3 with TRBJ2-3; D gene uncertain. V was pared by 5 bases and J by 2 bases, with 8 bases between. Germline V gene data show CDR1 as SGHTA and CDR2 as FQGTGA. This CDR3 is 13 amino acids long.

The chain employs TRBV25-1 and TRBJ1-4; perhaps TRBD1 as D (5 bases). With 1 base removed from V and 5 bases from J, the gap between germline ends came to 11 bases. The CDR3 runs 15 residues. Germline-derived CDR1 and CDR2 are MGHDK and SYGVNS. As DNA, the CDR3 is TGTGCCAGCAGTGAATGGGGGACGGAGAATGAAAAACTGTTTTTT. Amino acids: CASSEWGTENEKLFF.

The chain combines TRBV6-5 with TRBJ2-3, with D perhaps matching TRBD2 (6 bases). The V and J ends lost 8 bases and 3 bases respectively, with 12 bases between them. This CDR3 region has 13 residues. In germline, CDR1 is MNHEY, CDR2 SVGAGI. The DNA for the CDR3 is TGTGCCAGCGGTCCGGGGGTGACAGATACGCAGTATTTT. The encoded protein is CASGPGVTDTQYF.

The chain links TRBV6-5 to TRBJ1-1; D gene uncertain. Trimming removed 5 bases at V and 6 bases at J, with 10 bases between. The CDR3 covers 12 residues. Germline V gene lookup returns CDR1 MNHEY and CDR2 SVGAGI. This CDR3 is CASSRVKPEAFF. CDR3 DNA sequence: TGTGCCAGCAGTCGAGTGAAACCTGAAGCTTTCTTT.

The DNA for the CDR3 is TGTGCCAGTGGGCGGCAAGCGGGACAGCCCCAGCATTTT. It encodes CASGRQAGQPQHF. The chain uses TRBV19 and TRBJ1-5; D ambiguous. Germline-derived CDR1 and CDR2 are LNHDA and SQIVND (reference sequence). This CDR3 is 13 amino acids long. The V gene lost 8 bases and the J gene lost 7 bases, with 15 bases spanning the gap.